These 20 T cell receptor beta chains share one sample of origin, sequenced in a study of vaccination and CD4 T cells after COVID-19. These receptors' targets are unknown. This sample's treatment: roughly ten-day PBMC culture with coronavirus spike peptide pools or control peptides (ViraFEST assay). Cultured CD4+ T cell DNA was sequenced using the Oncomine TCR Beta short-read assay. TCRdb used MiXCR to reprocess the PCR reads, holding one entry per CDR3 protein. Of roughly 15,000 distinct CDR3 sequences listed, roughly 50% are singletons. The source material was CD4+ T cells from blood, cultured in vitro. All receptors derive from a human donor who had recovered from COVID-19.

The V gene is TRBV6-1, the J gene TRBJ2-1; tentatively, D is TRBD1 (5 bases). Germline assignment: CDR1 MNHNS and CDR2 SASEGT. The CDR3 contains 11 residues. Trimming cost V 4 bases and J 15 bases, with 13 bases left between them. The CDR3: CASSAWQGLFF. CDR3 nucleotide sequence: TGTGCCAGCAGTGCCTGGCAGGGTCTGTTCTTC.

The CDR3 region has the DNA TGTGCCAGTACCTCCCTAGCAGGGAGAGTAGCTTTCTTT. Translating gives CASTSLAGRVAFF. This rearrangement joins TRBV19 to TRBJ1-1; tentative D call: TRBD1 (5 bases). Trimming left V 7 bases short and J 10 bases short, with 19 bases between. The CDR3 has 13 residues. Germline values: CDR1 LNHDA, CDR2 SQIVND (reference sequence). Full variable domain (outside the CDR3, taken from reference TRBV19 and TRBJ1-1): DGGITQSPKYLFRKEGQNVTLSCEQNLNHDAMYWYRQDPGQGLRLIYYSQIVNDFQKGDIAEGYSVSREKKESFPLTVTSAQKNPTAFYLCASTSLAGRVAFFGQGTRLTVV.

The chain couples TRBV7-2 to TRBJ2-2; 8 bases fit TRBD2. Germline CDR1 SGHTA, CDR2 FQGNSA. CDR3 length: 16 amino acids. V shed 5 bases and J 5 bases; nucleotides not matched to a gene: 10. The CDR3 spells CASSRGLARRTGELFF. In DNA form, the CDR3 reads TGTGCCAGCAGCCGTGGACTAGCCCGTAGGACCGGGGAGCTGTTTTTT.

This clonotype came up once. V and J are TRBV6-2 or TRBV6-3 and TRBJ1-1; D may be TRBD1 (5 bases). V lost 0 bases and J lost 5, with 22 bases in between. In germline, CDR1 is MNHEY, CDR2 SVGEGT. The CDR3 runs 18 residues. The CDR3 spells CASSYSFFQGGGMTEAFF. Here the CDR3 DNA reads TGTGCCAGCAGTTACTCGTTTTTCCAGGGCGGGGGGATGACTGAAGCTTTCTTT.

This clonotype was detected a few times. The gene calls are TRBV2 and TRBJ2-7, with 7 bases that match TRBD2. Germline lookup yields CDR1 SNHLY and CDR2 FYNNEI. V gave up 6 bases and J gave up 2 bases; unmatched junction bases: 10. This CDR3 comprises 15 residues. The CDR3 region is CASRPWLAVTYEQYF. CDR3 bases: TGTGCCAGCAGGCCGTGGCTAGCGGTAACCTACGAGCAGTACTTC.

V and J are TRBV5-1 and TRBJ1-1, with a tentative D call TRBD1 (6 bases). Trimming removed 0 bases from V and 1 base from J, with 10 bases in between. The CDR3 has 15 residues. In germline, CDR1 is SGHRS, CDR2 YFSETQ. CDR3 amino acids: CASSLETGGNTEAFF. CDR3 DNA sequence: TGCGCCAGCAGCTTGGAGACAGGAGGGAACACTGAAGCTTTCTTT.

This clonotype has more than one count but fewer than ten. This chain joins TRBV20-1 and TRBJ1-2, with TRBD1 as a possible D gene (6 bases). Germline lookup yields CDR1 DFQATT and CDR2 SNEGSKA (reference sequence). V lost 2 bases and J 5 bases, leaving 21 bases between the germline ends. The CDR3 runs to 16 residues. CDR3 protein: CSARKLTGTQRYGYTF. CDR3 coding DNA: TGCAGTGCTAGAAAATTAACAGGGACGCAAAGATATGGCTACACCTTC.

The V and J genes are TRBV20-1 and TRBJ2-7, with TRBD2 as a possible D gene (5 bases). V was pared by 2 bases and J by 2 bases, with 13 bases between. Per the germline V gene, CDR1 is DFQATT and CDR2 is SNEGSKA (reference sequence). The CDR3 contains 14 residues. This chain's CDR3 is CSARKAREPYEQYF. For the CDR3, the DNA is TGCAGTGCTAGAAAGGCAAGGGAGCCCTACGAGCAGTACTTC.

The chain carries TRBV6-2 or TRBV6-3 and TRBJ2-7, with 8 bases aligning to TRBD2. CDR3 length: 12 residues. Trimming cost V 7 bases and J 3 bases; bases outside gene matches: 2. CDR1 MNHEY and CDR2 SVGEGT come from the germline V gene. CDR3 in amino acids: CASKLADYEQYF. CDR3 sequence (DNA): TGTGCCAGCAAACTAGCGGACTACGAGCAGTACTTC.

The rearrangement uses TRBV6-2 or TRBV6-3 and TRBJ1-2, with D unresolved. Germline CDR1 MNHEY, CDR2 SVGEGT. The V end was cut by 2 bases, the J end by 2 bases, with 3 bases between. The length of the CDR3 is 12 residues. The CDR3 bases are TGTGCCAGCAGTTACCAGAACTATGGCTACACCTTC. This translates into CASSYQNYGYTF.

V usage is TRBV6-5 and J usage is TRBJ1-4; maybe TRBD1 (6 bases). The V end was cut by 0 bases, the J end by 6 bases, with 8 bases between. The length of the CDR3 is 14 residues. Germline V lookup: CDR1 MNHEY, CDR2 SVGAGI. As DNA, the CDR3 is TGTGCCAGCAGTTACTCGGACAGTTATGAAAAACTGTTTTTT. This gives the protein CASSYSDSYEKLFF.

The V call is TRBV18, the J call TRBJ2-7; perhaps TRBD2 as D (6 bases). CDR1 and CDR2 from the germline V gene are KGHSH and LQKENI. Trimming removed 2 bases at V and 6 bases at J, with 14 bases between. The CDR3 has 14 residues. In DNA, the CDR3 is TGTGCCAGCTCACCAGTGACTAGTTTATTCGAGCAGTACTTC. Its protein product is CASSPVTSLFEQYF.

The CDR3 here is CSAKRNDGRRETQYF. The DNA for the CDR3 is TGCAGTGCTAAGAGGAATGATGGCAGACGAGAGACCCAGTACTTC. The chain uses TRBV20-1 and TRBJ2-5; D call uncertain. The CDR3 extends over 15 amino acids. CDR1 and CDR2 (germline): DFQATT, SNEGSKA (reference sequence). Trimming took 4 bases from V and 4 from J, leaving 19 bases between them.

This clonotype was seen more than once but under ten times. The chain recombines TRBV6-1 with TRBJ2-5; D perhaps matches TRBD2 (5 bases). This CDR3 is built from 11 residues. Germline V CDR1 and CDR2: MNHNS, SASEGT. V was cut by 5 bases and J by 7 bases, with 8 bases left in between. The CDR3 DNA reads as TGTGCCAGCAGTACACGGGGGACCCAGTACTTC. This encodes CASSTRGTQYF.

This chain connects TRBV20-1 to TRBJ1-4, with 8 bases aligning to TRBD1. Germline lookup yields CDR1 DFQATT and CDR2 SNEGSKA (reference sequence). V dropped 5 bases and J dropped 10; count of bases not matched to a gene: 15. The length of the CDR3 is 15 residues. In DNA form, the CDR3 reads TGCAGTGCTCCCAATCAACAGGGGGTCCCTGGAAAACTGTTTTTT. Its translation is CSAPNQQGVPGKLFF.

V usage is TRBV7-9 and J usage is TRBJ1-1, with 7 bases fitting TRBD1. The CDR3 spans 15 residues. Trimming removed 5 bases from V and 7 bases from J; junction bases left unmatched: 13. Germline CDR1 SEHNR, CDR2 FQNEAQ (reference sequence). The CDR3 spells CASSGGEGQLGEAFF. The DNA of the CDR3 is TGTGCCAGCAGCGGGGGGGAGGGACAGCTGGGTGAAGCTTTCTTT.

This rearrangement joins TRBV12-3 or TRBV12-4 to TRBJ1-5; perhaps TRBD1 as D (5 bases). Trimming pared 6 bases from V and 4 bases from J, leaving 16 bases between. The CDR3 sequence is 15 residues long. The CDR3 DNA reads TGTGCCAGCAGCCAAGGGGCCAGCGGGAATCAGCCCCAGCATTTT. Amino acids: CASSQGASGNQPQHF.

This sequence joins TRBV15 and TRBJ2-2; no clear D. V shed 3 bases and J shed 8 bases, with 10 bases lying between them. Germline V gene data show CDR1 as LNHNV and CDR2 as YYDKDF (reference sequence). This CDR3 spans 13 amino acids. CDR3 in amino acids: CATSSLTLGELFF. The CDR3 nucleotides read TGTGCCACCAGCAGCCTCACCTTAGGGGAGCTGTTTTTT.

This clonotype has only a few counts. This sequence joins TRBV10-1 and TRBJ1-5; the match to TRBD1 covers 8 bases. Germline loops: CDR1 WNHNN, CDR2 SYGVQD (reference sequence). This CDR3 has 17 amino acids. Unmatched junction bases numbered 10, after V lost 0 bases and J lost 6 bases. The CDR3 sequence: CASSESGGQDFGQPQHF. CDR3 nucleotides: TGCGCCAGCAGTGAGTCGGGGGGACAGGATTTCGGTCAGCCCCAGCATTTT.

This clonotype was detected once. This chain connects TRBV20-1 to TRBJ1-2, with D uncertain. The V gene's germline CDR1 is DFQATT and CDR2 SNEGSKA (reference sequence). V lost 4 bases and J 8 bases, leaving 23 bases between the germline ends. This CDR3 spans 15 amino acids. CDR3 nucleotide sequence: TGCAGTGCTACCCTAGGAGGAGGATCTCTTGAAGGCTACACCTTC. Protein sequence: CSATLGGGSLEGYTF.